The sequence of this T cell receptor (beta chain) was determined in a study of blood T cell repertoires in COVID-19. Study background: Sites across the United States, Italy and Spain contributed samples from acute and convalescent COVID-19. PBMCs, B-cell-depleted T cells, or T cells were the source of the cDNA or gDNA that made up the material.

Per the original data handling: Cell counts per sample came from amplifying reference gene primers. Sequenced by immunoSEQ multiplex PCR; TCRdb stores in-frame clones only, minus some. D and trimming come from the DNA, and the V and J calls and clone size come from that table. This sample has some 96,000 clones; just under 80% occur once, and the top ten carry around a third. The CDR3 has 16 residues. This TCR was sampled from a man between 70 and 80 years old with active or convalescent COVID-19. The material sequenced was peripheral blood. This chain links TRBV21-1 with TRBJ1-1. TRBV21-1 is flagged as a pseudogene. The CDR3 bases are TGTGCCAGCAAGGATTGGGAGGGGATAATGAACACTGAAGCTTTCTTT. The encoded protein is CASKDWEGIMNTEAFF.